Each of the 17 T cell receptor beta chains below was sequenced from the same sample in a study of patients and donors after allogeneic stem cell transplantation. One entry per CDR3 protein, called by TCRdb with MiXCR from the RT-PCR reads. The sample has about a million distinct CDR3 sequences; under 20% are singletons. The sequenced sample was blood, either unsorted or a sorted T cell fraction (not recorded which). These receptors originate from a human donor who was either an allogeneic HSCT recipient or a stem cell or donor lymphocyte infusion donor (not recorded which). It is not recorded whose cells these are; they may come from a transplant donor.

This clonotype was seen ten or more times. The chain uses TRBV12-3 or TRBV12-4 and TRBJ1-1; D is ambiguous. Trimming cost V 5 bases and J 2 bases, with 15 bases left between them. The CDR3 loop spans 15 amino acids. CDR3 amino acids: CASSPPPSLNTEAFF. CDR3 in DNA: TGTGCCAGCAGTCCCCCCCCGAGCCTAAACACTGAAGCTTTCTTT.

The gene calls are TRBV9 and TRBJ2-3, with TRBD2 matching 7 bases. The CDR3 has 16 residues. V shed 3 bases, J shed 2 bases, and the junction held 9 bases outside the gene matches. The V gene's germline CDR1 is SGDLS and CDR2 YYNGEE. DNA of the CDR3: TGTGCCAGCAGCGACCAGCGGGGCCCCGCCACAGATACGCAGTATTTT. The encoded protein is CASSDQRGPATDTQYF.

This chain joins TRBV6-1 and TRBJ1-1, with 11 nucleotides matching TRBD1. The CDR3 totals 14 residues. V trimming: 5 bases; J trimming: 6 bases; junction bases outside the gene matches: 5. Germline-derived CDR1 and CDR2 are MNHNS and SASEGT. CDR3 sequence (DNA): TGTGCCAGCAGTACCGGGACAGGGGGACCTGAAGCTTTCTTT. This translates into CASSTGTGGPEAFF.

The CDR3 nucleotides read TGTGCCAGCAGTTTCACAGGGGGCACTAGCAATCAGCCCCAGCATTTT. It translates to CASSFTGGTSNQPQHF. The gene calls are TRBV27 and TRBJ1-5; 9 positions match TRBD1. The CDR3 has 16 residues. CDR1 and CDR2 (germline): MNHEY, SMNVEV (reference sequence). V shed 3 bases, J shed 0 bases, and the junction held 3 bases outside the gene matches.

The chain recombines TRBV4-3 with TRBJ1-2; 8 bases map to TRBD1. Unmatched junction bases numbered 14, after V lost 2 bases and J lost 6 bases. The germline V gene has CDR1 LGHNA and CDR2 YSLEER. The CDR3 runs 17 residues. The CDR3 loop is CASSQHNVQGVRNGYTF. The DNA for the CDR3 is TGCGCCAGCAGCCAACACAACGTACAGGGGGTACGGAATGGCTACACCTTC.

This clonotype has only a few counts. The chain is built from TRBV24-1 and TRBJ2-4; possibly TRBD1 for D (6 bases). This CDR3 has 19 amino acids. Trimming took 1 base from V and 0 from J, leaving 18 bases between them. The V gene's germline CDR1 is KGHDR and CDR2 SFDVKD. Here the CDR3 reads CATSDFLTGAKLAKNIQYF. As DNA, the CDR3 is TGTGCCACCAGTGATTTCTTGACAGGAGCTAAGCTAGCCAAAAACATTCAGTACTTC.

This clonotype was counted between two and nine times. V usage is TRBV6-5 and J usage is TRBJ2-3; 9 nucleotides agree with TRBD2. The CDR3 is 17 amino acids. V was pared by 1 base and J by 2 bases, with 7 bases of the junction left unmatched. The germline V gene encodes CDR1 MNHEY and CDR2 SVGAGI. This CDR3 is CASSYYPSGADTDTQYF. The CDR3 nucleotides read TGTGCCAGCAGTTACTACCCTAGCGGGGCCGACACAGATACGCAGTATTTT.

The chain combines TRBV7-3 with TRBJ2-7, with TRBD1 identical over 11 bases. Germline lookup yields CDR1 SGHTA and CDR2 FQGTGA. J lost 4 bases, V lost 4 bases, and 3 bases had no gene match. The CDR3 length is 14 residues. The CDR3 reads CASSWGTGGYEQYF. In DNA form, the CDR3 reads TGTGCCAGCAGCTGGGGGACAGGGGGTTACGAGCAGTACTTC.

The J gene is TRBJ1-6, the V gene TRBV12-3 or TRBV12-4; no reliable D call. V dropped 1 base and J dropped 7 bases, with 8 bases sitting between them. CDR3 size: 14 residues. CDR3 protein: CASSLVPVNSPLHF. The CDR3 DNA is TGTGCCAGCAGTTTAGTGCCAGTAAATTCACCCCTCCACTTT.

This clonotype was detected only a few times. This sequence joins TRBV5-6 and TRBJ1-2, with D perhaps TRBD1 (5 bases). CDR3 size: 12 residues. Germline V gives CDR1 SGHDT, CDR2 YYEEEE. V was trimmed by 3 bases and J by 8 bases, leaving 11 bases between them. In DNA, the CDR3 is TGTGCCAGCAGCTCCGTTGGGGGAGGCTACACCTTC. Translation: CASSSVGGGYTF.

This clonotype was recorded a few times. The rearrangement links TRBV9 to TRBJ2-1; 15 nucleotides agree with TRBD2. This CDR3 region has 15 residues. The trim removed 2 bases at V and 7 bases at J, leaving 1 base unmatched. The germline CDR1 and CDR2 sequences are SGDLS and YYNGEE. CDR3 coding DNA: TGTGCCAGCAGCGTTGGACTAGCGGGGGGGAATGAGCAGTTCTTC. It codes for CASSVGLAGGNEQFF.

The chain uses TRBV13 and TRBJ2-7; 9 bases are a match to TRBD2. V lost 5 bases and J lost 4; bases outside the gene matches: 6. CDR3 length: 14 residues. Germline values: CDR1 PRHDT, CDR2 FYEKMQ (reference sequence). As DNA, the CDR3 is TGTGCCAGCAGCCAAGGACTAGCGAGATACGAGCAGTACTTC. It encodes CASSQGLARYEQYF.

V is TRBV13 and J is TRBJ1-4; 7 bases are shared with TRBD1. In germline, CDR1 is PRHDT, CDR2 FYEKMQ (reference sequence). The CDR3 extends over 20 amino acids. V gave up 5 bases and J gave up 6 bases; unmatched junction bases: 24. The CDR3 reads CASSRQGLGRFSRKDEKLFF. The CDR3 DNA is TGTGCCAGCAGCCGACAGGGACTTGGTAGGTTCAGTCGAAAAGATGAAAAACTGTTTTTT. Filled out from reference TRBV13 and TRBJ1-4, the complete variable domain reads AAGVIQSPRHLIKEKRETATLKCYPIPRHDTVYWYQQGPGQDPQFLISFYEKMQSDKGSIPDRFSAQQFSDYHSELNMSSLELGDSALYFCASSRQGLGRFSRKDEKLFFGSGTQLSVL.

This clonotype was seen more than once but under ten times. The V gene is TRBV2, the J gene TRBJ2-1, with D unresolved. The CDR3 has 13 residues. Germline CDR1 reads SNHLY; CDR2 reads FYNNEI. The V end lost 9 bases, the J end lost 8 bases, and 17 bases lay between the germline ends. CDR3 region: CASVITTVHEQFF. The CDR3, as DNA: TGTGCCAGTGTCATTACGACCGTGCATGAGCAGTTCTTC.

The rearrangement joins TRBV6-5 to TRBJ2-3, with 10 bases identical to TRBD2. The CDR3 extends over 17 amino acids. V was clipped by 4 bases and J by 4 bases; unmatched bases: 11. Germline V gene sequence: CDR1 MNHEY, CDR2 SVGAGI. The CDR3 here is CASSCTLLAGVADTQYF. For the CDR3, the DNA is TGTGCCAGCAGTTGCACTCTTCTAGCGGGAGTCGCAGATACGCAGTATTTT.

This clonotype was seen at least ten times. The chain's CDR3 is CSARGTDSYEQYF. The DNA for the CDR3 is TGCAGTGCTAGAGGGACAGACTCCTACGAGCAGTACTTC. The chain couples TRBV20-1 to TRBJ2-7; a possible D gene is TRBD1 (6 bases). Germline V gene sequence: CDR1 DFQATT, CDR2 SNEGSKA (reference sequence). The V end was cut by 1 base, the J end by 0 bases, with 7 bases between. The CDR3 loop spans 13 amino acids.

The gene calls are TRBV7-9 and TRBJ2-7, with 7 bases identical to TRBD2. CDR3 length equals 15 residues. Germline V lookup: CDR1 SEHNR, CDR2 FQNEAQ (reference sequence). V lost 5 bases, J lost 4 bases, and 11 bases stayed unmatched. CDR3 coding DNA: TGTGCCAGCAGCGCCCGGGGGGAAGGGTTTTACGAGCAGTACTTC. Protein: CASSARGEGFYEQYF.